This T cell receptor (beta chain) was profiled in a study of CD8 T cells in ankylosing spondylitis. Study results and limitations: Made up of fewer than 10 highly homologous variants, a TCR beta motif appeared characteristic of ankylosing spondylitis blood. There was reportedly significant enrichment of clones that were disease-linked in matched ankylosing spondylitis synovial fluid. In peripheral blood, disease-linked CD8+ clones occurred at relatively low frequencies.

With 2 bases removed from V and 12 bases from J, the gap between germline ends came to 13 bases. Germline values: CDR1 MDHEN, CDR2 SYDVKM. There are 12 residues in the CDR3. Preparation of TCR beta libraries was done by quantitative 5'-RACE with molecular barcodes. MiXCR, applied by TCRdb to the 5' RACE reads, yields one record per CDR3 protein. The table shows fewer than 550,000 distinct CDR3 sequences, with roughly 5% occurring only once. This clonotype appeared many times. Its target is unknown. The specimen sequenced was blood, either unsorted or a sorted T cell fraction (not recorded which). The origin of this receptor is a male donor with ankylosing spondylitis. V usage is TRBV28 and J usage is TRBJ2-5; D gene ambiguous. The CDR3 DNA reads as TGTGCCAGCAGTTTAAAATGGCAAGCAGAGTACTTC. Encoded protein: CASSLKWQAEYF.